Below, 15 T cell receptor beta chains from the same sample are listed, as sequenced in a study of T cells in localized non-small cell lung cancer. Sequencing used immunoSEQ multiplex PCR; TCRdb keeps in-frame clones, though not all of them. The sample consists of about 23,000 clones, approximately 89% of them appearing once. Source: peripheral blood mononuclear cells, taken before any cancer treatment. The receptor set was obtained from a woman between 35 and 75 years old with stage III lung adenocarcinoma.

In the case of this clone: The junction and the germline gene differ at one end; a read error may be behind it. The gene calls are TRBV30 and TRBJ2-1; the D gene is possibly TRBD2 (6 bases). This CDR3 comprises 16 residues. Germline loops: CDR1 GTSNPN, CDR2 SVGIG (reference sequence). The CDR3 coding sequence is TGTGCATGGAGCGTTAACGCGGATCCCGGGGGTAGCGTGGAGTTCTTC. It codes for CAWSVNADPGGSVEFF.

This clone was recorded only once. The genes are TRBV5-1 and TRBJ2-3, with 9 nucleotides matching TRBD1. The germline V gene has CDR1 SGHRS and CDR2 YFSETQ. This CDR3 spans 15 amino acids. The trim removed 3 bases at V and 6 bases at J, leaving 8 bases unmatched. The CDR3 reads CASSSAQGASDTQYF. The CDR3 coding sequence is TGCGCCAGCAGCTCCGCACAGGGGGCTTCGGATACGCAGTATTTT. The variable domain in full, completed from reference TRBV5-1 and TRBJ2-3, reads KAGVTQTPRYLIKTRGQQVTLSCSPISGHRSVSWYQQTPGQGLQFLFEYFSETQRNKGNFPGRFSGRQFSNSRSEMNVSTLELGDSALYLCASSSAQGASDTQYFGPGTRLTVL.

The rearrangement links TRBV5-1 to TRBJ2-5, with 8 bases identical to TRBD1. The germline CDR1 and CDR2 sequences are SGHRS and YFSETQ. The junction had 4 bases not matched to a gene; V was cut back by 0 bases and J by 3 bases. CDR3 length: 15 residues. The CDR3 sequence is CASSLVVTGEETQYF. In DNA, the CDR3 is TGCGCCAGCAGCTTGGTGGTGACAGGGGAAGAGACCCAGTACTTC. The entire variable domain, with the rest obtained from reference TRBV5-1 and TRBJ2-5, is as follows: KAGVTQTPRYLIKTRGQQVTLSCSPISGHRSVSWYQQTPGQGLQFLFEYFSETQRNKGNFPGRFSGRQFSNSRSEMNVSTLELGDSALYLCASSLVVTGEETQYFGPGTRLLVL.

The genes are TRBV11-3 and TRBJ2-1, with 9 bases that match TRBD2. J gave up 6 bases and V 1 base, and 10 bases lay outside the gene matches. From germline, CDR1 is SGHNT and CDR2 YENEEA. The CDR3 consists of 17 residues. CDR3 residues: CASSLGVAGELFNEQFF. The CDR3 DNA reads as TGTGCCAGCAGCTTAGGTGTAGCGGGAGAATTATTCAATGAGCAGTTCTTC.

The rearrangement uses TRBV27 and TRBJ1-3; TRBD1 might be the D (5 bases). V was shortened by 6 bases and J by 4 bases, with 16 bases between the two germline ends. The CDR3 is 15 residues long. Germline V gene lookup returns CDR1 MNHEY and CDR2 SMNVEV (reference sequence). CDR3: CASSPNWGGGNTIYF. Here the CDR3 DNA reads TGTGCCAGCAGCCCGAATTGGGGCGGAGGAAACACCATATATTTT.

This clone was detected once. The chain is built from TRBV4-3 and TRBJ2-7, with 9 nucleotides matching TRBD2. This CDR3 region has 15 residues. The V and J ends lost 5 bases and 5 bases, in that order; junction bases with no gene match: 10. CDR1 is LGHNA, CDR2 YSLEER, per germline. The CDR3 spells CASSVGRGGYHEQYF. DNA of the CDR3: TGCGCCAGCAGCGTCGGGCGGGGGGGCTACCACGAGCAGTACTTC.

V is TRBV2 and J is TRBJ2-5, with 12 bases aligning to TRBD2. Unmatched junction bases numbered 13, after V lost 1 base and J lost 10 bases. Germline loops: CDR1 SNHLY, CDR2 FYNNEI. The CDR3 is 17 amino acids. CDR3 region: CASSEVGLAGLFAGQYF. CDR3 DNA sequence: TGTGCCAGCAGTGAAGTGGGACTAGCGGGCCTTTTCGCGGGCCAGTACTTC.

A single count supports this clone. The rearrangement links TRBV4-2 to TRBJ2-1; TRBD2 matches 13 bases. The CDR3 has 16 residues. Looked up from germline, CDR1 is LGHNA and CDR2 is YNFKEQ. The trim removed 4 bases at V and 6 bases at J, leaving 6 bases unmatched. The DNA for the CDR3 is TGTGCCAGCAGCCGTTCCGGGACTAGCGGGGTCAATGAGCAGTTCTTC. Protein: CASSRSGTSGVNEQFF.

This chain connects TRBV18 to TRBJ1-5, with 7 bases identical to TRBD1. Germline assignment: CDR1 KGHSH and CDR2 LQKENI. The CDR3 runs to 18 residues. The junction had 16 bases not matched to a gene; V was cut back by 2 bases and J by 6 bases. The CDR3 nucleotides read TGTGCCAGCTCACCAAGGGGAGGGGGCGCTTTGGTTGTTCAGCCCCAGCATTTT. It yields the protein CASSPRGGGALVVQPQHF.

The chain carries TRBV6-5 and TRBJ1-1; the D gene is possibly TRBD1 (6 bases). The CDR3 contains 14 residues. Trimming shortened V by 8 bases and J by 5 bases, and 18 bases separated the two germline ends. Germline CDR1 is MNHEY and CDR2 is SVGAGI. CDR3 nucleotides: TGTGCCAGCGGATCTGTTGGGGGGCGGACTGAAGCTTTCTTT. Amino acids: CASGSVGGRTEAFF.

The chain has TRBV9 and TRBJ1-2; TRBD1 agrees at 12 bases. V dropped 4 bases and J dropped 6; count of bases not matched to a gene: 7. Germline-derived CDR1 and CDR2 are SGDLS and YYNGEE. The CDR3 length is 15 residues. The CDR3 DNA sequence: TGTGCCAGCAGCCGCCCGGGACAGGGGGCGGATGGCTACACCTTC. Its protein product is CASSRPGQGADGYTF.

In DNA form, the CDR3 reads TGTGCCAGCAGCAAGAGGACAGGGGGCACTTACAATGAGCAGTTCTTC. This encodes CASSKRTGGTYNEQFF. The chain combines TRBV7-9 with TRBJ2-1, with 11 bases identical to TRBD1. Trimming removed 5 bases from V and 4 bases from J; junction bases left unmatched: 7. This CDR3 is 16 amino acids long. Germline V CDR1 and CDR2: SEHNR, FQNEAQ (reference sequence). The full variable domain, with the rest looked up from reference TRBV7-9 and TRBJ2-1, is DTGVSQNPRHKITKRGQNVTFRCDPISEHNRLYWYRQTLGQGPEFLTYFQNEAQLEKSRLLSDRFSAERPKGSFSTLEIQRTEQGDSAMYLCASSKRTGGTYNEQFFGPGTRLTVL.

The genes are TRBV7-9 and TRBJ1-2; 7 nucleotides match TRBD1. The germline gives CDR1 SEHNR, CDR2 FQNEAQ (reference sequence). The length of the CDR3 is 13 residues. V gave up 3 bases and J gave up 8 bases; unmatched junction bases: 6. DNA of the CDR3: TGTGCCAGCAGCTTGACAGGGCCCGGCGGCTACACCTTC. Protein product: CASSLTGPGGYTF. The entire variable domain, with the rest obtained from reference TRBV7-9 and TRBJ1-2, is as follows: DTGVSQNPRHKITKRGQNVTFRCDPISEHNRLYWYRQTLGQGPEFLTYFQNEAQLEKSRLLSDRFSAERPKGSFSTLEIQRTEQGDSAMYLCASSLTGPGGYTFGSGTRLTVV.

CDR3 nucleotide sequence: TGTGCCAGTAGTATAGATCTCGCGGGCAATGAGCAGTTCTTC. It translates to CASSIDLAGNEQFF. The chain employs TRBV19 and TRBJ2-1; tentatively, D is TRBD2 (5 bases). The CDR3 runs 14 residues. The germline CDR1 and CDR2 sequences are LNHDA and SQIVND (reference sequence). Trimming left V 0 bases short and J 6 bases short, with 9 bases between.

The chain recombines TRBV5-5 with TRBJ1-5, with 9 bases identical to TRBD1. V shed 3 bases and J 4 bases; nucleotides not matched to a gene: 2. CDR1 is SGHKS, CDR2 YYEKEE, per germline (reference sequence). The CDR3 sequence is 14 residues long. CDR3 in amino acids: CASSWGTGNQPQHF. The DNA of the CDR3 is TGTGCCAGCAGCTGGGGGACAGGGAATCAGCCCCAGCATTTT.